This T cell receptor beta chain was identified in a study of CD8 T cells in ankylosing spondylitis. This clonotype has ten or more counts. Germline V gives CDR1 ENHRY, CDR2 SYGVKD. The V gene lost 10 bases and the J gene lost 4 bases, with 18 bases spanning the gap. The CDR3 contains 14 residues. TCRdb itself ran the 5' RACE reads through MiXCR, one entry per CDR3 protein. Of under 200,000 distinct CDR3 sequences listed, under 14% were seen once; the top ten hold approximately 32%. This chain links TRBV10-3 with TRBJ2-3; D perhaps matches TRBD1 (5 bases). The sequenced sample consisted of blood, either unsorted or a sorted T cell fraction (not recorded which). The TCR comes from a male donor with ankylosing spondylitis or in good health (not recorded which). The CDR3 nucleotides are TGTGCCACCCGCTTAGGGCAGGGTCCAGATACGCAGTATTTT. Amino acid sequence: CATRLGQGPDTQYF.